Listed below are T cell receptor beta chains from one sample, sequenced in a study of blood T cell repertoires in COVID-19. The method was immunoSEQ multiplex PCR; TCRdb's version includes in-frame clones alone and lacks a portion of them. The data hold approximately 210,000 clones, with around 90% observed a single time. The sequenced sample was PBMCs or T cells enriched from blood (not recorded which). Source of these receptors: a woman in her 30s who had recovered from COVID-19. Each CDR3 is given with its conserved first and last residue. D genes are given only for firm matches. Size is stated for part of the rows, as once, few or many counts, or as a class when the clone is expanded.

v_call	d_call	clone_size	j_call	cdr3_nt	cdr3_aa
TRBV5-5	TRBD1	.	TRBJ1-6	TGTGCCAGCAGCCGGGACAGACCAAATTCACCCCTCCACTTT	CASSRDRPNSPLHF
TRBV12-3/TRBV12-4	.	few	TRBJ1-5	TGTGCCAGCAGTTTCGGGATCAAACCCCAGCATTTT	CASSFGIKPQHF
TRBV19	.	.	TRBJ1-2	TGTGCCAGTAGTAGCCAGGGTGAATATGGCTACACCTTC	CASSSQGEYGYTF
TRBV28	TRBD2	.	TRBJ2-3	TGTGCCAGCAGTTGGGGTGGGACTAGGGGAGTCGCGCAGTATTTT	CASSWGGTRGVAQYF
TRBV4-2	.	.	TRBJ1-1	TGTGCCAGCAGCCAAACCAGGGGTTCGTACACTGAAGCTTTCTTT	CASSQTRGSYTEAFF
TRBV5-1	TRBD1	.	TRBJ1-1	TGCGCCAGCAGCTTCGGAGGAGGGGGCGGAGGTGACACTGAAGCTTTCTTT	CASSFGGGGGGDTEAFF
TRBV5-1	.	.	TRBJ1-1	TGCGCCAGCAGCTGGACATCAAACACTGAAGCTTTCTTT	CASSWTSNTEAFF
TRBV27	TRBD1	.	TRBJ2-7	TGTGCCAGCAGCCAAACAGGGGGCCCCACTACCTACGAGCAGTACTTC	CASSQTGGPTTYEQYF
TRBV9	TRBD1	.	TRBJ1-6	TGTGCCAGCAGCGTAGAGGGACAGGGTATCACCTATAATTCACCCCTCCACTTT	CASSVEGQGITYNSPLHF
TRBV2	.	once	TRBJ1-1	TGTGCCAGCAGCCGTAGAGCCGGGGTGAACACTGAAGCTTTCTTT	CASSRRAGVNTEAFF
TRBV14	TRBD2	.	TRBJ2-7	TGTGCCAGCAGCCAAGGGACTAGCGGTCATGTTTCTCACGAGCAGTACTTC	CASSQGTSGHVSHEQYF
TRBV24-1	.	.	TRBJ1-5	TGTGCCACCAGTGAAACAGCTCAGCCCCAGCATTTT	CATSETAQPQHF
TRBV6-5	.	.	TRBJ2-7	TGTGCCAGCAGTCGGGCGGGGATACTCTACGAGCAGTACTTC	CASSRAGILYEQYF
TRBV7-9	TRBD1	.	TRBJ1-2	TGTGCCAGCAGCCCGTCAGGGGGATATGGCTACACCTTC	CASSPSGGYGYTF
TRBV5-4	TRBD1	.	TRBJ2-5	TGTGCCAGCAGCCCCGGGGACAGCAAAGAGACCCAGTACTTC	CASSPGDSKETQYF
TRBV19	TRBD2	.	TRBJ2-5	TGTGCCAGTATCACGGGACTAGCGGGAGGCCCGGAAGAGACCCAGTACTTC	CASITGLAGGPEETQYF
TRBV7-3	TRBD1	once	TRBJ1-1	TGTGCCAGCAGTTTCACAGGGGACACTGAAGCTTTCTTT	CASSFTGDTEAFF